A single sample gave rise to the 12 T cell receptor beta chains below, sequenced in a study of blood T cells in healthy people across ages. The second PCR ran roughly 7 to 12 cycles with a sample-barcoded 5' primer and J-beta primers. TCRdb reanalysed the 5' RACE reads using MiXCR and keeps one entry per CDR3 protein. The sample has some 1,000,000 distinct CDR3 sequences; 20% to 25% are singletons. These same data were also listed under a study on T cells of mothers and their children.

The sample comprised blood. These receptor sequences come from a girl aged 2-10 years in good health.

This clonotype was counted a single time. The rearrangement joins TRBV6-6 to TRBJ2-5, with D possibly called TRBD1 or TRBD2 (5 bases each). Germline CDR1 is MNHNY and CDR2 is SVGAGI (reference sequence). The CDR3 length is 15 residues. Trimming cost V 2 bases and J 1 base, with 11 bases left between them. The CDR3 spells CASSYGGTTQETQYF. The CDR3 DNA reads TGTGCCAGCAGTTACGGTGGGACCACCCAAGAGACCCAGTACTTC.

V is TRBV6-5 and J is TRBJ2-7; TRBD1 agrees at 7 bases. The V gene's germline CDR1 is MNHEY and CDR2 SVGAGI. V shed 5 bases, J shed 3 bases, and the junction held 16 bases outside the gene matches. The CDR3 length is 17 residues. CDR3 sequence: CASSLLGTVALNYEQYF. CDR3 nucleotide sequence: TGTGCCAGCAGTCTACTGGGGACAGTCGCCCTAAACTACGAGCAGTACTTC.

The chain couples TRBV29-1 to TRBJ2-3; no clear D. CDR1 is SQVTM and CDR2 is ANQGSEA in the germline V gene. CDR3 size: 11 residues. V lost 6 bases and J lost 2, with 6 bases in between. The CDR3 DNA is TGCAGCGTCTTACACACAGATACGCAGTATTTT. Translating gives CSVLHTDTQYF.

This clonotype occurred a few times. This chain connects TRBV20-1 to TRBJ2-1, with a possible D match to TRBD2 (6 bases). The closer fit of TRBJ2-5 to the DNA end suggests the J call may be wrong. In germline, CDR1 is DFQATT, CDR2 SNEGSKA (reference sequence). This CDR3 is built from 13 residues. CDR3 bases: TGCAGTGCTGGACCGGGGGAAAGGGGTAACCAGTACTTC. Encoded protein: CSAGPGERGNQYF.

This clonotype came up a few times. The chain carries TRBV2 and TRBJ1-4, with D possibly TRBD1 on 5 matching bases. Germline V gene data show CDR1 as SNHLY and CDR2 as FYNNEI. The CDR3 covers 16 residues. V lost 8 bases, J lost 7 bases, and 23 bases lay in between. The CDR3 is CASAAVLRRGGEKLFF. CDR3 coding DNA: TGTGCCAGCGCCGCCGTCCTTAGGAGGGGAGGTGAAAAACTGTTTTTT.

V gene TRBV3-1 combines with J gene TRBJ1-2; D remains unclear. The germline V gene encodes CDR1 LGHDT and CDR2 YNNKEL (reference sequence). The germline V and J ends were trimmed by 0 bases and 5 bases, with 13 bases remaining between them. The CDR3 loop spans 15 amino acids. Here the CDR3 DNA reads TGTGCCAGCAGCCAAGAGGTGGTTGGTGATTATGGCTACACCTTC. Translating it yields CASSQEVVGDYGYTF.

This clonotype was seen a handful of times. This chain uses TRBV27 with TRBJ2-1; tentatively, D is TRBD2 (7 bases). Trimming stripped 4 bases from V and 3 bases from J, with 13 bases between. The germline gives CDR1 MNHEY, CDR2 SMNVEV (reference sequence). This CDR3 is built from 15 residues. CDR3: CASSSKGGGYNEQFF. In DNA, the CDR3 is TGTGCCAGCAGTTCAAAGGGGGGGGGCTACAATGAGCAGTTCTTC.

The chain employs TRBV19 and TRBJ2-1, with D unclear. Germline CDR1 reads LNHDA; CDR2 reads SQIVND (reference sequence). CDR3 size: 16 residues. Trimming pared 3 bases from V and 0 bases from J, leaving 12 bases between. The CDR3 protein is CASSMVPESSYNEQFF. The CDR3, as DNA: TGTGCCAGTAGTATGGTCCCTGAGAGCTCCTACAATGAGCAGTTCTTC.

The gene calls are TRBV25-1 and TRBJ2-5; TRBD1 aligns across 8 bases. Trimming cost V 5 bases and J 5 bases; bases outside gene matches: 7. The CDR3 runs 14 residues. The germline CDR1 and CDR2 sequences are MGHDK and SYGVNS. The CDR3 nucleotides read TGTGCCAGCAGTTCTCCACGACAGGGGGAGACCCAGTACTTC. Residues: CASSSPRQGETQYF.

The rearrangement joins TRBV5-1 to TRBJ2-3, with 14 bases that match TRBD2. V lost 6 bases to trimming and J lost 6 bases; unmatched junction nucleotides: 9. The CDR3 consists of 16 residues. In germline, CDR1 is SGHRS, CDR2 YFSETQ. CDR3 in amino acids: CASTIGLAGGLDTQYF. In DNA, the CDR3 is TGCGCCAGCACCATAGGACTAGCGGGAGGTCTGGATACGCAGTATTTT.

There are a few counts of this clonotype. V and J are TRBV28 and TRBJ2-3, with TRBD1 as a possible D gene (5 bases). This CDR3 is built from 13 residues. Trimming shortened V by 10 bases and J by 2 bases, and 13 bases separated the two germline ends. Germline assignment: CDR1 MDHEN and CDR2 SYDVKM. The CDR3 loop reads CATLDTHTDTQYF. In DNA form, the CDR3 reads TGTGCCACTCTGGACACGCACACAGATACGCAGTATTTT.

This clonotype was counted between two and nine times. It is likely a read error, because the conserved phenylalanine at the end of the CDR3 is missing. The genes are TRBV27 and TRBJ2-4; 9 bases are shared with TRBD2. The CDR3 contains 15 residues. With V trimmed by 6 bases and J by 5 bases, 8 bases remained unmatched. Germline CDR1 and CDR2: MNHEY and SMNVEV (reference sequence). CDR3 sequence: CASSDTLAGENIQYL. The CDR3 coding sequence is TGTGCCAGCAGCGACACCTTAGCGGGGGAAAACATTCAGTACCTC.